This TCR beta chain stems from a study of blood T cell repertoires in COVID-19. Overall study context: There were acute and convalescent COVID-19 samples, and they came from the United States, Italy and Spain. PBMCs, B-cell-depleted T cells, or T cells provided the cDNA or gDNA that made up the material.

V dropped 5 bases and J dropped 0; count of bases not matched to a gene: 6. The CDR3 sequence is 15 residues long. Per the germline V gene, CDR1 is LGHDT and CDR2 is YNNKEL (reference sequence). Per the original data handling: The authors estimated nucleated cell counts from reference gene primer amplification. The assay was immunoSEQ multiplex PCR, and TCRdb's table has in-frame clones only and misses some. That table supplies the V and J calls and clone size; D and trimming were determined from the DNA. The data show a few hundred thousand clones, with 82% seen just once and around 3.5% held by the top ten.

This sequence was found in a woman over 75 with acute or convalescent COVID-19. The chain couples TRBV3-1 (or the pseudogene TRBV3-2) to TRBJ1-2; 7 nucleotides match TRBD1. Input material: peripheral blood. CDR3 sequence: CASSLGTEANYGYTF. CDR3 in DNA: TGTGCCAGCAGCTTGGGGACAGAAGCTAACTATGGCTACACCTTC.